This TCR beta chain was sequenced during a study of blood T cell repertoires in COVID-19. Study background: Acute and convalescent COVID-19 samples came from the United States, Italy and Spain. The analysed material was cDNA or gDNA that came from T cells, B-cell-depleted T cells, or PBMCs.

Germline V gives CDR1 MNHEY, CDR2 SVGEGT. V dropped 2 bases and J dropped 4 bases, with 9 bases sitting between them. This CDR3 is 14 amino acids long. Authors' analysis steps: It was from reference gene primer amplification that nucleated cell counts were estimated. Using immunoSEQ multiplex PCR, the repertoire was profiled, and TCRdb retains in-frame clones only, with some absent. D and trimming were read from the DNA, whereas the V and J calls and clone size are those reported in that table. In the table there are about 60,000 clones, 88% of which are singletons. The sample was peripheral blood. V usage is TRBV6-2 or TRBV6-3 and J usage is TRBJ1-5; TRBD1 is a possible D gene (5 bases). The sequence came from a man aged 45-60 years with active COVID-19. The CDR3 DNA is TGTGCCAGCAGTTACATGGGGACTAATCAGCCCCAGCATTTT. As protein: CASSYMGTNQPQHF.